This TCR beta chain was identified in a study of OX40 agonist ivuxolimab in advanced cancers. At the level of the study: Clinicians treated patients with ivuxolimab, an agonistic anti-OX40 (CD134) antibody.

The ends were cut back, 4 bases at V and 7 bases at J, with 20 bases in the middle. Germline CDR1 SGDLS, CDR2 YYNGEE. The CDR3 has 15 residues. Some clones are missing from TCRdb's copy, which holds only in-frame ones; the method was immunoSEQ multiplex PCR. The top ten clones hold around 0.39% of a sample with approximately 75,000 clones, more than 75% of them seen once. Here the sequenced sample was CD4+ or CD8+ T cells sorted from blood, taken in a trial of the OX40 agonist ivuxolimab. V usage is TRBV9 and J usage is TRBJ1-2; tentatively, D is TRBD1 (6 bases). The receptor comes from an adult with an advanced solid tumor such as melanoma, head and neck, liver or kidney cancer. This chain's CDR3 is CASSPTVGGARGYTF. CDR3 nucleotides: TGTGCCAGCAGCCCGACCGTCGGGGGCGCCCGTGGCTACACCTTC. The entire variable domain, with the rest obtained from reference TRBV9 and TRBJ1-2, is as follows: DSGVTQTPKHLITATGQRVTLRCSPRSGDLSVYWYQQSLDQGLQFLIQYYNGEERAKGNILERFSAQQFPDLHSELNLSSLELGDSALYFCASSPTVGGARGYTFGSGTRLTVV.